This T cell receptor (beta chain) was found in a study of radiation and T cells in renal cell carcinoma. About the research overall: Nephrectomy followed 15 Gy stereotactic body radiation by 4 weeks. Study-level results: No pretreatment tumor biopsies were available for baseline clonotypes.

Notes on this clone: Its antigen remains unknown.

Noted time point: blood 2 weeks post-SBRT. Treatment here: 15 Gy SBRT to primary tumor, nephrectomy 4 weeks later. After SBRT, blood was collected at 2 and 4 weeks, plus baseline. Assay used: immunoSEQ multiplex PCR; TCRdb lists only in-frame clones, some missing. The sample holds roughly 120,000 clones, approximately 75% seen once. The starting material was blood, obtained from a patient whose treatment included radiotherapy and nephrectomy. The TCR comes from a woman in her sixties with renal cell carcinoma.

The CDR3 DNA follows: TGTGCCAGCAGCTTGGCCCGGGACAGGGGTGCGACTAATGAAAAACTGTTTTTT. This sequence encodes CASSLARDRGATNEKLFF. This rearrangement joins TRBV5-6 to TRBJ1-4; 10 nucleotides line up with TRBD1. CDR1 is SGHDT, CDR2 YYEEEE, per germline. V lost 0 bases, J lost 2 bases, and 7 bases stayed unmatched. This CDR3 spans 18 amino acids.